This T cell receptor (beta chain) was observed in a study of early T cells in non-severe SARS-CoV-2 infection (dated by TCRdb to the early 2020s). Regarding the study in general: Because TCR sequencing was done on bulk RNA from unsorted whole blood, the alpha and beta chains could not be paired.

The study was a case-control design nested within a healthcare worker cohort in London, UK, with weekly nasopharyngeal swab PCR tests and blood sampling. Healthcare workers were recruited between 23 and 31 March 2020, during the week of the UK lockdown, and were followed weekly for up to about 16 weeks. Cut back by 5 bases and 0 bases, the V and J ends lie 8 bases apart. The CDR3 has 14 amino acids, counting the end cysteine and phenylalanine. The kept DNA is CDR3 alone, 42 bases in frame from the first base. The germline V gene (reference sequence) provides CDR1 MNHNY and CDR2 SVGAGI. Study-wide findings and limitations: VDJdb matching was skewed toward anti-spike CD8 responses and likely underestimated virus-specific expansions, missing private and CD4 specificities.

This clonotype appeared many times. The antigen it binds to is not known. Base qualities are not recorded, but no much larger clone differs from it by a single base. To prepare the library, 5' RACE was applied. Sequencing was carried out with a NextSeq 500. To correct for sequencing error and PCR bias, the TCR library protocol tagged individual cDNA molecules with unique molecular identifiers. Both TCR alpha and beta chains were sequenced, and tight co-correlation was observed between alpha and beta sequence abundances in each sample. In the paper's pipeline: Decombinator V4 was used to annotate the V gene, J gene and CDR3 of the TCR sequences. Expanded TCRs were defined as changing significantly between any two time points under a Poisson model with p below 0.0001. Abundances of TCRs were expressed as counts per million after normalisation to the total number of TCRs sequenced in each sample. MAIT TCRs were defined by TRAV1-2 paired with TRAJ12, TRAJ20 or TRAJ33, and iNKT TCRs by TRAV10 paired with TRAJ18. VDJdb, accessed 1 November 2021, was searched for CMV, EBV and SARS-CoV-2 annotated TCRs, with TCRs annotated for multiple antigens excluded. The raw public reads went through TCRdb reprocessing: fastp at Q25, MiXCR clone calling, in-frame beta chains kept. When rows share a CDR3 protein, they turn into one entry using the most common DNA and genes. What appears here as the V and J calls and clone size reflects TCRdb's work, not the paper's. The sample table lists some 40,000 distinct CDR3 sequences, 5.3% of them with a count of one. The ten most abundant clones make up 25% to 30% of the sample.

The sequence came from an adult who was a healthcare worker with PCR-confirmed SARS-CoV-2 infection or an uninfected control (not recorded which). Sequences were obtained from whole blood. The chain was built from TRBV6-6 and TRBJ1-5, with the D gene call left open. For the CDR3, the sequence is CASSPTDSNQPQHF. The nucleotide sequence is TGTGCCAGCAGTCCAACAGATAGCAATCAGCCCCAGCATTTT.